This TCR beta chain was captured in a study of OX40 agonist ivuxolimab in advanced cancers. CDR3 length: 12 amino acids. V lost 6 bases to trimming and J lost 6 bases, with 12 bases between them. Germline assignment: CDR1 MNHNS and CDR2 SASEGT. Clones were read by immunoSEQ multiplex PCR, and TCRdb kept only the in-frame ones, dropping some. This table has 80,000 to 95,000 clones, roughly 80% appearing once. The specimen was CD4+ or CD8+ T cells sorted from blood, collected in a trial of the OX40 agonist ivuxolimab. The chain has TRBV6-1 and TRBJ2-7; D gene uncertain. This TCR was recovered from an adult with an advanced solid tumor such as melanoma, head and neck, liver or kidney cancer. Here the CDR3 reads CASSSLVGEQYF. In nucleotides, the CDR3 is TGTGCCAGCAGCTCTTTGGTCGGCGAGCAGTACTTC.